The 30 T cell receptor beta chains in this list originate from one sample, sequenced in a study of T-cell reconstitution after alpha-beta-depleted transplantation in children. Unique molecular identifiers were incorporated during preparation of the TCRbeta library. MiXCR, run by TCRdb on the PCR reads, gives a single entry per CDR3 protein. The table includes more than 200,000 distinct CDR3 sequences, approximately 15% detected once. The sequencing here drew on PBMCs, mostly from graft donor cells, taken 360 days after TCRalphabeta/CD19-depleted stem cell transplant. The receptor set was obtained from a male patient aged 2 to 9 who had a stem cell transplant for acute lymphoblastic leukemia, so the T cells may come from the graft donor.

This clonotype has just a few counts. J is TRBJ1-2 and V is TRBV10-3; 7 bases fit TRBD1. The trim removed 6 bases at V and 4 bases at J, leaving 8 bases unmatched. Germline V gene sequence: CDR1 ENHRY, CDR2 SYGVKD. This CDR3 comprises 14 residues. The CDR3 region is CAIREDRVSYGYTF. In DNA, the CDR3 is TGTGCCATCAGAGAAGACAGGGTATCCTATGGCTACACCTTC.

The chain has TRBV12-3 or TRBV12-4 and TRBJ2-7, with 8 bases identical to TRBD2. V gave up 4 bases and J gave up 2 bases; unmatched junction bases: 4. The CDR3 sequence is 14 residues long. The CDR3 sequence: CASSYSAGAYEQYF. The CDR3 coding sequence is TGTGCCAGCAGTTATTCAGCGGGGGCCTACGAGCAGTACTTC.

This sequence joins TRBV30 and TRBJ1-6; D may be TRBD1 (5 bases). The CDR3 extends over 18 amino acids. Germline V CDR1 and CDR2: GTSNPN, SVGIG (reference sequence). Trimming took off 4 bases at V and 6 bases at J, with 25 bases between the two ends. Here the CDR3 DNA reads TGTGCCTGGATGCTCCGAGTCGGGACGACAAAGATTAATTCACCCCTCCACTTT. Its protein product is CAWMLRVGTTKINSPLHF.

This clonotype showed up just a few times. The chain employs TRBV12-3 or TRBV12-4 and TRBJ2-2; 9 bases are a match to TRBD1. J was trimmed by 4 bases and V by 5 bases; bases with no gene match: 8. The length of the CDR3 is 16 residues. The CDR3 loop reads CASSASGQGITGELFF. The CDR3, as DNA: TGTGCCAGCAGTGCCTCGGGACAGGGTATCACCGGGGAGCTGTTTTTT.

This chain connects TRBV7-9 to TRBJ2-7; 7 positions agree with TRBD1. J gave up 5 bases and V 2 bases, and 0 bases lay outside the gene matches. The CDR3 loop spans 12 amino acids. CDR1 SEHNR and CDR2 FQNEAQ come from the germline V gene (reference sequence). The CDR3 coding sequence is TGTGCCAGCAGCTTAACAGGGGACGAGCAGTACTTC. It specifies CASSLTGDEQYF.

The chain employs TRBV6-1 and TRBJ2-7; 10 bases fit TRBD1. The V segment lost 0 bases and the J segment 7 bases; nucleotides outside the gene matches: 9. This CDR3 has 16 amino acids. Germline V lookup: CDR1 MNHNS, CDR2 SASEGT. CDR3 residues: CASSEAYTGTGEEQYF. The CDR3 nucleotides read TGTGCCAGCAGTGAAGCGTATACCGGGACAGGGGAAGAGCAGTACTTC.

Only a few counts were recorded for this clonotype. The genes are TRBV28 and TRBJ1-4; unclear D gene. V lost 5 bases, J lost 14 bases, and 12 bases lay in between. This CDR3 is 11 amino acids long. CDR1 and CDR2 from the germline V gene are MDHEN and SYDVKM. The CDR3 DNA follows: TGTGCCAGCAGTACGGGAGGCGTGCTGTTTTTT. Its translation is CASSTGGVLFF.

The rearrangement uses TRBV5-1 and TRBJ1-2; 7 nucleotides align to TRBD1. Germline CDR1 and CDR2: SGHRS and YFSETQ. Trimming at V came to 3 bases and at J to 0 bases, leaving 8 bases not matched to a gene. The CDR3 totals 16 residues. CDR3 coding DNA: TGCGCCAGCAGCTCCAGGACAGGAGAAACTAACTATGGCTACACCTTC. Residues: CASSSRTGETNYGYTF.

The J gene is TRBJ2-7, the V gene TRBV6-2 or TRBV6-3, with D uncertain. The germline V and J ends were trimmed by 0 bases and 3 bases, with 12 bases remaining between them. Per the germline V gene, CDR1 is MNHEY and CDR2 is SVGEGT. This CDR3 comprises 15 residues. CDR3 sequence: CASSYSGPQIYEQYF. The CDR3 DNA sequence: TGTGCCAGCAGTTACTCGGGCCCCCAGATCTACGAGCAGTACTTC.

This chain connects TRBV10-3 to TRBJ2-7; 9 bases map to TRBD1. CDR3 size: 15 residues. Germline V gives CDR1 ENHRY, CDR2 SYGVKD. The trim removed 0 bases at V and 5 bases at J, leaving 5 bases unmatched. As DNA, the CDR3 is TGTGCCATCAGTGAGTCCGGGACAGGGCTCCACGAGCAGTACTTC. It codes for CAISESGTGLHEQYF.

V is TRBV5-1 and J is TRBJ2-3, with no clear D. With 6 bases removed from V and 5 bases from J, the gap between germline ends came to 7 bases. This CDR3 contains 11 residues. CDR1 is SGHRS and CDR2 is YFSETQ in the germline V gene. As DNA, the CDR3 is TGCGCCAGCACGATTGGAGATACGCAGTATTTT. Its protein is CASTIGDTQYF.

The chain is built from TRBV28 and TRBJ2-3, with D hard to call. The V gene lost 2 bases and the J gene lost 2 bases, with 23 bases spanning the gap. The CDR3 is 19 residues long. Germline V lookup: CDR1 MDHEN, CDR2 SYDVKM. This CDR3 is CASSLIDRALRSSTDTQYF. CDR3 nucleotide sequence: TGTGCCAGCAGTTTAATTGATCGGGCACTCCGGAGCTCCACAGATACGCAGTATTTT. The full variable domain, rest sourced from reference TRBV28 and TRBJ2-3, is DVKVTQSSRYLVKRTGEKVFLECVQDMDHENMFWYRQDPGLGLRLIYFSYDVKMKEKGDIPEGYSVSREKKERFSLILESASTNQTSMYLCASSLIDRALRSSTDTQYFGPGTRLTVL.

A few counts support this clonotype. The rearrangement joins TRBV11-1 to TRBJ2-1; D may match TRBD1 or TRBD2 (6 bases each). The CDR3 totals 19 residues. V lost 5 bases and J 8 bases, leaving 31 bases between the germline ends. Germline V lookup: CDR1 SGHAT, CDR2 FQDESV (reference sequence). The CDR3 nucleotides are TGTGCCAGCAGCCTACCACTTTTCCCCGACAGGAGGGAGTTCGATGAGCAGTTCTTC. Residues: CASSLPLFPDRREFDEQFF.

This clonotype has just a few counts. The DNA for the CDR3 is TGTGCCAGCAGTCCTAAGAGTCAAGGAGGGTACGAGACCCAGTACTTC. Its translation is CASSPKSQGGYETQYF. V is TRBV12-3 or TRBV12-4 and J is TRBJ2-5; maybe TRBD2 (6 bases). This CDR3 region has 16 residues. V gave up 5 bases and J gave up 5 bases, with 21 bases separating them.

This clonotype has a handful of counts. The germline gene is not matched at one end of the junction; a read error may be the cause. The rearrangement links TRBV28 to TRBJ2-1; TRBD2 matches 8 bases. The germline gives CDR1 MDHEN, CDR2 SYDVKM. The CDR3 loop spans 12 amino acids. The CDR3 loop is CAAGTLAGLRVF. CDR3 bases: TGTGCCGCCGGCACCTTAGCGGGGCTCCGGGTCTTC.

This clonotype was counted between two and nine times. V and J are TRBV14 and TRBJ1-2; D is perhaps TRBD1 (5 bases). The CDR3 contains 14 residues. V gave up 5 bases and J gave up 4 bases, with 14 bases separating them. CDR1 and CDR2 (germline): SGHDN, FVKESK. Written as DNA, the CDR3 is TGTGCCAGCAGCGCCCGGACACGAATCTATGGCTACACCTTC. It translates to CASSARTRIYGYTF.

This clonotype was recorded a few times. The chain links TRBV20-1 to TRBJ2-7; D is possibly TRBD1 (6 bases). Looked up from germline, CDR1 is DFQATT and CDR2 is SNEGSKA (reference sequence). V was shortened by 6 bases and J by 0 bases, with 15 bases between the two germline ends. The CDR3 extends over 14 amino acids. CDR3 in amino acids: CSAYRDTPSYEQYF. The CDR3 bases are TGCAGTGCCTACCGGGACACCCCCTCCTACGAGCAGTACTTC.

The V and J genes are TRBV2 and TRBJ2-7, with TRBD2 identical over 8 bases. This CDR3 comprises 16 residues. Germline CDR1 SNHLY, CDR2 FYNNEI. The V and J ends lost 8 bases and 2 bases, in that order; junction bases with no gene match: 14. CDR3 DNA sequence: TGTGCCAGCGGGCTGACCCCGTTGCGGGGGGCCTACGAGCAGTACTTC. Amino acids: CASGLTPLRGAYEQYF.

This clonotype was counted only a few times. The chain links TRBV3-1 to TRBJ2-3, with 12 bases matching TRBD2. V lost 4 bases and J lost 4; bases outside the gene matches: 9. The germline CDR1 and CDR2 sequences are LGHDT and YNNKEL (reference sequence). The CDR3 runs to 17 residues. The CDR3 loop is CASSRSLAGGRADTQYF. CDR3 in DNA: TGTGCCAGCAGCCGGTCACTAGCGGGAGGTCGAGCAGATACGCAGTATTTT.

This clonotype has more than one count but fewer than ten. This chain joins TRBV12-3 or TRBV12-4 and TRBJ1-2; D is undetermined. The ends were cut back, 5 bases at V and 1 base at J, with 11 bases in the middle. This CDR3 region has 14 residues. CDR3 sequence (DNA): TGTGCCAGCAGTAAACGCGGGATTAACTATGGCTACACCTTC. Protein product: CASSKRGINYGYTF.

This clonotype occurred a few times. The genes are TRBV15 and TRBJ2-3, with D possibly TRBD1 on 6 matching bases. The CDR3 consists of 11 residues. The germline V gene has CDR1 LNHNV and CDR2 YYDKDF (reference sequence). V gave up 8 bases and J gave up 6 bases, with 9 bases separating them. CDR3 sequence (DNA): TGTGCCACCTCAAGGGGGGATACGCAGTATTTT. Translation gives CATSRGDTQYF. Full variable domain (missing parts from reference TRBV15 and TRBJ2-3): DAMVIQNPRYQVTQFGKPVTLSCSQTLNHNVMYWYQQKSSQAPKLLFHYYDKDFNNEADTPDNFQSRRPNTSFCFLDIRSPGLGDTAMYLCATSRGDTQYFGPGTRLTVL.

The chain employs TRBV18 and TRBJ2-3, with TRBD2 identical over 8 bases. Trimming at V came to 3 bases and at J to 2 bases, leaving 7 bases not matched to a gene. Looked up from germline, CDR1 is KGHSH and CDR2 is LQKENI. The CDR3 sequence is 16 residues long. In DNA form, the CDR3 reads TGTGCCAGCTCACCCCGGACTAGCATCTTCACAGATACGCAGTATTTT. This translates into CASSPRTSIFTDTQYF.

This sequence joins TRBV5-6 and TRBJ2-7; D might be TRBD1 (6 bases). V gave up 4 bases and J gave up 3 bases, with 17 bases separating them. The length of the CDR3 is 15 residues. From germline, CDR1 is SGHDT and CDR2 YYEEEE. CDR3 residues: CASSPLRQVNYEQYF. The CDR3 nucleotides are TGTGCCAGCAGCCCTTTGAGACAGGTGAACTACGAGCAGTACTTC.

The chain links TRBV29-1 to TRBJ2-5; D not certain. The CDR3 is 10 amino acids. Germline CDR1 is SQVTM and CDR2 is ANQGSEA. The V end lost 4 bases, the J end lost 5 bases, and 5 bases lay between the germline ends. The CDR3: CSVGRETQYF. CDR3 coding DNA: TGCAGCGTTGGAAGGGAGACCCAGTACTTC.

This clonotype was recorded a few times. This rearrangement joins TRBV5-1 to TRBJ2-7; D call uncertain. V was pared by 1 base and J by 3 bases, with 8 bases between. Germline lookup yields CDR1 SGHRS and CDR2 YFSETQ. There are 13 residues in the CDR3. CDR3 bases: TGCGCCAGCAGCTTGTACTGGAGCTACGAGCAGTACTTC. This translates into CASSLYWSYEQYF. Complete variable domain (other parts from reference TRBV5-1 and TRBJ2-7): KAGVTQTPRYLIKTRGQQVTLSCSPISGHRSVSWYQQTPGQGLQFLFEYFSETQRNKGNFPGRFSGRQFSNSRSEMNVSTLELGDSALYLCASSLYWSYEQYFGPGTRLTVT.

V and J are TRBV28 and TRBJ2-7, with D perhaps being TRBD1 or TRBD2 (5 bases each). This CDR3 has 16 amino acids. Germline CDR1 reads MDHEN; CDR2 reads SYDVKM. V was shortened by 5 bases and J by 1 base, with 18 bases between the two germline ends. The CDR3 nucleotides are TGTGCCAGCAGTCGGGGCAAGGGTCACAATTCCTACGAGCAGTACTTC. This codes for CASSRGKGHNSYEQYF.

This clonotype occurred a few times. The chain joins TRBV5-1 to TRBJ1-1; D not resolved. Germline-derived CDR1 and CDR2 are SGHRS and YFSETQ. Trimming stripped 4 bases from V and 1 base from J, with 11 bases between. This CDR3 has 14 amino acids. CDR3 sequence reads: CASSLSWGNTEAFF. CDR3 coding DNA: TGCGCCAGCAGCCTTTCTTGGGGGAACACTGAAGCTTTCTTT.

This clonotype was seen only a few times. The CDR3 region is CASSYFEGSYEQYF. The CDR3 region has the DNA TGTGCCAGCAGTTATTTTGAGGGGTCCTACGAGCAGTACTTC. The J gene is TRBJ2-7, the V gene TRBV12-3 or TRBV12-4; perhaps D is TRBD1 or TRBD2 (5 bases each). The CDR3 spans 14 residues. Trimming stripped 4 bases from V and 1 base from J, with 11 bases between.

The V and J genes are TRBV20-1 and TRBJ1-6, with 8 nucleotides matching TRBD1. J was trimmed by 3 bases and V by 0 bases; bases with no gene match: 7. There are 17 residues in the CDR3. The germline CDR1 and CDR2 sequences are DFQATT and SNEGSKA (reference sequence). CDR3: CSARDQGAKGYNSPLHF. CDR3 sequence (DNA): TGCAGTGCTAGAGATCAGGGGGCGAAAGGCTATAATTCACCCCTCCACTTT.

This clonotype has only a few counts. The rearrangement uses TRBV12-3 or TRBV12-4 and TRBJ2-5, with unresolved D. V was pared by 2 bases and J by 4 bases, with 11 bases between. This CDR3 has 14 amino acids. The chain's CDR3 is CASSLMPPPETQYF. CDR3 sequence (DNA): TGTGCCAGCAGTTTAATGCCCCCCCCAGAGACCCAGTACTTC.